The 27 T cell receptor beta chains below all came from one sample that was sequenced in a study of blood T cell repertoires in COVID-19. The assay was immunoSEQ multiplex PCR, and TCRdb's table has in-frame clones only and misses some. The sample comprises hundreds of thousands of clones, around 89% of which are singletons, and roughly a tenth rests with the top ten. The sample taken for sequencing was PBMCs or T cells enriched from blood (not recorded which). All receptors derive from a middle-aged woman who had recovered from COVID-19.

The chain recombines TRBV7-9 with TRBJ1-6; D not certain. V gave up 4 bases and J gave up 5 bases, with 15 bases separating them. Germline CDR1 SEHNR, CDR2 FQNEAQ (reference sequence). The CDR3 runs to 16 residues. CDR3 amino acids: CASSSEPSGNNSPLHF. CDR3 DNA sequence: TGTGCCAGCAGCTCCGAACCAAGCGGGAATAATTCACCCCTCCACTTT.

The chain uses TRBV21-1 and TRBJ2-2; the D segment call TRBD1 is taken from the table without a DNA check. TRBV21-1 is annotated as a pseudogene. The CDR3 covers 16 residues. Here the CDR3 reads CASSKKGPGFCGELFF. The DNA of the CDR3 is TGTGCCAGCAGCAAAAAAGGTCCAGGGTTTTGCGGGGAGCTGTTTTTT.

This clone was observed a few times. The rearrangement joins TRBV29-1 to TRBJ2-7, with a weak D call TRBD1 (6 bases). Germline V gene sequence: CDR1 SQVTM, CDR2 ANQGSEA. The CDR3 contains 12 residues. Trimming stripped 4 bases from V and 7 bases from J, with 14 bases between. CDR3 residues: CSVAPWQGEQYF. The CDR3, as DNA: TGCAGCGTTGCACCTTGGCAGGGGGAGCAGTACTTC.

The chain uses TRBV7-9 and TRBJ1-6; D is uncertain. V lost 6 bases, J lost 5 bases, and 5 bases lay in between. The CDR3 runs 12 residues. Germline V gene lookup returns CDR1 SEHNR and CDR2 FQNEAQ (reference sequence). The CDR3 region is CASSPDNSPLHF. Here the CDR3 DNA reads TGTGCCAGCAGTCCCGATAATTCACCCCTCCACTTT.

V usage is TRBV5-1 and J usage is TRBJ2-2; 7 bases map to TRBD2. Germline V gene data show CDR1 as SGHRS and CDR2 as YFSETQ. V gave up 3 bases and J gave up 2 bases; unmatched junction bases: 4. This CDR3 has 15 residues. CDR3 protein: CASSSSGANTGELFF. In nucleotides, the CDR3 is TGCGCCAGCAGCTCAAGCGGGGCTAACACCGGGGAGCTGTTTTTT.

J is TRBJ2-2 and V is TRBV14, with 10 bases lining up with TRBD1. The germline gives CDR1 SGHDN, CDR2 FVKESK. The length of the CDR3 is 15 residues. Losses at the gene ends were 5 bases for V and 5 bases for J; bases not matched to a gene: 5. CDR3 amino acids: CASSDRGLITGELFF. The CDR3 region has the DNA TGTGCCAGCAGCGACAGGGGGCTGATAACCGGGGAGCTGTTTTTT.

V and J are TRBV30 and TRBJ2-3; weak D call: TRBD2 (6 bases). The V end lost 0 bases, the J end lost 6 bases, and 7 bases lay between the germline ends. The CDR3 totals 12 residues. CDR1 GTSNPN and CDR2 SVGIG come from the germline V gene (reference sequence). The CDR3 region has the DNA TGTGCCTGGAGTGTAGGAGGGGATACGCAGTATTTT. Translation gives CAWSVGGDTQYF. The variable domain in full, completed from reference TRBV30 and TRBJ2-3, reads SQTIHQWPATLVQPVGSPLSLECTVEGTSNPNLYWYRQAAGRGLQLLFYSVGIGQISSEVPQNLSASRPQDRQFILSSKKLLLSDSGFYLCAWSVGGDTQYFGPGTRLTVL.

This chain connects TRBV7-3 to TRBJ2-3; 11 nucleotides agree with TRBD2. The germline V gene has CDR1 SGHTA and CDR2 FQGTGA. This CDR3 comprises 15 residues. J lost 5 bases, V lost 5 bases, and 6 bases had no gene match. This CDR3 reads CASSRSGGAGDTQYF. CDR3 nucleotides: TGTGCCAGCAGCCGTAGCGGGGGGGCTGGAGATACGCAGTATTTT. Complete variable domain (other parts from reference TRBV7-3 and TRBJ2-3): GAGVSQTPSNKVTEKGKYVELRCDPISGHTALYWYRQSLGQGPEFLIYFQGTGAADDSGLPNDRFFAVRPEGSVSTLKIQRTERGDSAVYLCASSRSGGAGDTQYFGPGTRLTVL.

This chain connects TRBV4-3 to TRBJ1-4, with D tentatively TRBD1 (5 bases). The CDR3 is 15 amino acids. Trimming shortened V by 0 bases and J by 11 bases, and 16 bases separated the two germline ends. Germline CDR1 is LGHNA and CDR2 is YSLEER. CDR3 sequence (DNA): TGCGCCAGCAGCCAAGATGGGCGGGGGACTGGGAAACTGTTTTTT. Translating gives CASSQDGRGTGKLFF.

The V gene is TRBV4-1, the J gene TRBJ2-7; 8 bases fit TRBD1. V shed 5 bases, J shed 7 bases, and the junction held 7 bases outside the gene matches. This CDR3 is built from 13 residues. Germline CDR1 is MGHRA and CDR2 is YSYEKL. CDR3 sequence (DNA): TGCGCCAGCAGCTTTCAGGGGGCGGGAGAGCAGTACTTC. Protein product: CASSFQGAGEQYF.

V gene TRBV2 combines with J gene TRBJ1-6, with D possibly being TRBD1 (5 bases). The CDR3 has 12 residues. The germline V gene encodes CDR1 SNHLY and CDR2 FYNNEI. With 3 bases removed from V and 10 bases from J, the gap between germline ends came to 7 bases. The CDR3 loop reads CASSDRVSPLHF. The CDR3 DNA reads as TGTGCCAGCAGTGACAGGGTCTCACCCCTCCACTTT.

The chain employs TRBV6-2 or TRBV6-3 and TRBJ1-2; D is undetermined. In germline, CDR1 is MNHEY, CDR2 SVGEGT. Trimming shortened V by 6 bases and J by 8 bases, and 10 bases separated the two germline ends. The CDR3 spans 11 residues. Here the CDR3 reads CASSTRVGYTF. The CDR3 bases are TGTGCCAGCAGCACCCGGGTGGGCTACACCTTC.

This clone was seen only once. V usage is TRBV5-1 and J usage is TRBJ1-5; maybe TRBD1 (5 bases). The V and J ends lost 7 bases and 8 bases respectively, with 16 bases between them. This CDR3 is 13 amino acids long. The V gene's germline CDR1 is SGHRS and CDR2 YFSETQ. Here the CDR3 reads CASSSTGDEPQHF. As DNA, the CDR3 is TGCGCCAGCTCATCCACGGGGGATGAGCCCCAGCATTTT.

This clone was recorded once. CDR3 in DNA: TGCGCCAGCAGCTTGGGGGATAGCGAAGAGACCCAGTACTTC. Translating gives CASSLGDSEETQYF. The chain combines TRBV5-1 with TRBJ2-5, with D possibly matching TRBD2 (5 bases). V was cut by 0 bases and J by 3 bases, with 9 bases left in between. Germline values: CDR1 SGHRS, CDR2 YFSETQ. The CDR3 covers 14 residues.

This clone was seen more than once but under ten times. As DNA, the CDR3 is TGTGCCAGCAGTCTGACGACAGGGGGGAATCAGCCCCAGCATTTT. It translates to CASSLTTGGNQPQHF. The chain has TRBV28 and TRBJ1-5, with 9 positions matching TRBD1. V lost 5 bases and J lost 4; bases outside the gene matches: 6. The germline CDR1 and CDR2 sequences are MDHEN and SYDVKM. The CDR3 runs 15 residues.

The CDR3 sequence is CASSVDGRGTNEQFF. As DNA, the CDR3 is TGTGCCAGCAGCGTAGATGGGCGGGGGACCAATGAGCAGTTCTTC. The rearrangement uses TRBV9 and TRBJ2-1, with 7 bases fitting TRBD2. Germline lookup yields CDR1 SGDLS and CDR2 YYNGEE. This CDR3 has 15 amino acids. Losses at the gene ends were 0 bases for V and 6 bases for J; bases not matched to a gene: 6.

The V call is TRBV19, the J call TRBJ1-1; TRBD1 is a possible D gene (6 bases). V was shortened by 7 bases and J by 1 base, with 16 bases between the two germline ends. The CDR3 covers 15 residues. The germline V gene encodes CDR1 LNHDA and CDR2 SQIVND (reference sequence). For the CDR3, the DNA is TGTGCCAGTACTTGGGGGGGCGGTGGGAACACTGAAGCTTTCTTT. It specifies CASTWGGGGNTEAFF.

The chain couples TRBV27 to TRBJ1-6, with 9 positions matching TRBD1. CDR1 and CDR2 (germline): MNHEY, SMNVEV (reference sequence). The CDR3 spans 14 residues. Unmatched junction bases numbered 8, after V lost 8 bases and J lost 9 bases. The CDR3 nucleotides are TGTGCCAGCCGGTGGGGACAGGGAATTTCACCCCTCCACTTT. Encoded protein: CASRWGQGISPLHF.

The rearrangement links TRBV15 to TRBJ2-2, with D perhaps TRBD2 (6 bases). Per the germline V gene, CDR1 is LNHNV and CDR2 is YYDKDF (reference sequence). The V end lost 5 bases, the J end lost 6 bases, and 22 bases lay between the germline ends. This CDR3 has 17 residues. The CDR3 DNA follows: TGTGCCACCAGCTGGACTATCGTAGGGGTTAACGCCGGGGAGCTGTTTTTT. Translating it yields CATSWTIVGVNAGELFF. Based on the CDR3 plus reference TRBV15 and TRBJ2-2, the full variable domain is DAMVIQNPRYQVTQFGKPVTLSCSQTLNHNVMYWYQQKSSQAPKLLFHYYDKDFNNEADTPDNFQSRRPNTSFCFLDIRSPGLGDTAMYLCATSWTIVGVNAGELFFGEGSRLTVL.

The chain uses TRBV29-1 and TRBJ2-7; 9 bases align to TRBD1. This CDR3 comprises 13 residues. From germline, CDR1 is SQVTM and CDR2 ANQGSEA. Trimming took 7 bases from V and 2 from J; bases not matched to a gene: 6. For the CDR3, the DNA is TGCAGCGCCCGGACAGGGGAGGCCTACGAGCAGTACTTC. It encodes CSARTGEAYEQYF.

This CDR3 is CAWSLYSWGDTDTQYF. The CDR3 bases are TGTGCCTGGAGCCTATATTCGTGGGGGGACACAGATACGCAGTATTTT. The V and J genes are TRBV30 and TRBJ2-3, with D possibly being TRBD2 (6 bases). Germline loops: CDR1 GTSNPN, CDR2 SVGIG (reference sequence). Trimming took off 3 bases at V and 2 bases at J, with 18 bases between the two ends. This CDR3 has 16 amino acids.

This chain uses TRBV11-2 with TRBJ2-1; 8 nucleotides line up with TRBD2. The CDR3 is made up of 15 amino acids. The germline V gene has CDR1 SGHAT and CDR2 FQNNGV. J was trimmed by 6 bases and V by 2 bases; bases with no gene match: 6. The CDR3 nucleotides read TGTGCCAGCAGCTTATTAGCGGGAATAGGCAATGAGCAGTTCTTC. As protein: CASSLLAGIGNEQFF.

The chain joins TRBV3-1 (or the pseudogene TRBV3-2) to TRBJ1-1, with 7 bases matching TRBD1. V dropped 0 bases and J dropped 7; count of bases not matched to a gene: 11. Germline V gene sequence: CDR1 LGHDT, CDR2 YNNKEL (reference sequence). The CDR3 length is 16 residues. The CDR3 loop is CASSQDREGARGEAFF. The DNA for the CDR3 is TGTGCCAGCAGCCAAGACCGAGAGGGGGCTCGGGGTGAAGCTTTCTTT.

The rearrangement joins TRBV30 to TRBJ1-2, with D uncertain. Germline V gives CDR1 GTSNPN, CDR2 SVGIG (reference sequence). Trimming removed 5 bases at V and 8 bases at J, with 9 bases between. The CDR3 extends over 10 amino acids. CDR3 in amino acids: CAWGEQGYTF. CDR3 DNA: TGTGCCTGGGGGGAACAGGGCTACACCTTC.

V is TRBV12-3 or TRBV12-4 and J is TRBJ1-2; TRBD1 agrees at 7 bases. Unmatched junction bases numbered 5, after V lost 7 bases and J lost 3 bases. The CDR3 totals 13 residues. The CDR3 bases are TGTGCCAGCACTGAAACAGGGGACTATGGCTACACCTTC. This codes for CASTETGDYGYTF.

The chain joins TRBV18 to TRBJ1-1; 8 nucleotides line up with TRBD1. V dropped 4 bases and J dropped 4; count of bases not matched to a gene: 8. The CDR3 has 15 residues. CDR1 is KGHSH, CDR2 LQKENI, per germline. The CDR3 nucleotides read TGTGCCAGCTCACTGGAGACAGGGACAGGCACTGAAGCTTTCTTT. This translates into CASSLETGTGTEAFF. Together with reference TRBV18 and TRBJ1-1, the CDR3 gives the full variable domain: NAGVMQNPRHLVRRRGQEARLRCSPMKGHSHVYWYRQLPEEGLKFMVYLQKENIIDESGMPKERFSAEFPKEGPSILRIQQVVRGDSAAYFCASSLETGTGTEAFFGQGTRLTVV.

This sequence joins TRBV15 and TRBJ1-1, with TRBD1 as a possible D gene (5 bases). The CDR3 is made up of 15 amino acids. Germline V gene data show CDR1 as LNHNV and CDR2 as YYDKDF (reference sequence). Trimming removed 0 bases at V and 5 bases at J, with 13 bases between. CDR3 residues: CATSRDRAGMTEAFF. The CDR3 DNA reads TGTGCCACCAGCAGAGATCGGGCAGGGATGACTGAAGCTTTCTTT.